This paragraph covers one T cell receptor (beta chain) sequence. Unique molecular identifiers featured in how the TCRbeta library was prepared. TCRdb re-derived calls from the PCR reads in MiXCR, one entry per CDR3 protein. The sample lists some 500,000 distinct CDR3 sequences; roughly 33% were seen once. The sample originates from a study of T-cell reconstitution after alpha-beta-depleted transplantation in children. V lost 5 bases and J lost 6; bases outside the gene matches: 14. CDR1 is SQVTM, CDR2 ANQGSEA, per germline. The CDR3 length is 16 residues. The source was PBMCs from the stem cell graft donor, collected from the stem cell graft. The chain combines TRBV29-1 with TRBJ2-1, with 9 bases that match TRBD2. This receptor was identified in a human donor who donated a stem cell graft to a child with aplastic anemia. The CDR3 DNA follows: TGCAGCGTTTCCGGCGGGGCGGGGCGGGGGGGCAATGAGCAGTTCTTC. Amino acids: CSVSGGAGRGGNEQFF.